One sample yielded the 16 T cell receptor beta chains listed below, sequenced in a study of CD8 T cells in Susac syndrome. An input of 0.5 to 1 ug of RNA was subjected to reverse transcription using random hexamers. TCRdb passed the immunoSEQ multiplex PCR reads through MiXCR, listing each CDR3 protein once. The repertoire holds about 290,000 distinct CDR3 sequences, with 75% to 85% as singletons. Sequencing input: CD8+ T cells from PBMCs. The receptors shown here come from a human donor with multiple sclerosis.

The chain couples TRBV20-1 to TRBJ1-5; D is undetermined. CDR3 length: 12 amino acids. V shed 5 bases and J shed 7 bases, with 12 bases lying between them. CDR1 DFQATT and CDR2 SNEGSKA come from the germline V gene (reference sequence). CDR3: CSASPDGQPQHF. The CDR3, as DNA: TGCAGTGCTTCCCCCGACGGGCAGCCCCAGCATTTT.

The V call is TRBV20-1, the J call TRBJ2-7, with TRBD2 identical over 10 bases. CDR3 length equals 16 residues. Germline V gene data show CDR1 as DFQATT and CDR2 as SNEGSKA (reference sequence). V lost 0 bases, J lost 1 base, and 6 bases stayed unmatched. The CDR3 loop reads CSARDTRTSGSYEQYF. In DNA, the CDR3 is TGCAGTGCTAGAGACACCCGGACTAGCGGATCCTACGAGCAGTACTTC.

The sample holds one count of this clonotype. The V gene is TRBV11-2, the J gene TRBJ2-1; TRBD2 agrees at 11 bases. Per the germline V gene, CDR1 is SGHAT and CDR2 is FQNNGV. The V gene end was trimmed by 1 base and the J gene end by 4 bases; junction bases not matched to a gene: 9. The CDR3 length is 18 residues. CDR3 loop: CASSLGPSGLAVYNEQFF. In DNA form, the CDR3 reads TGTGCCAGCAGCTTAGGGCCCTCGGGACTAGCGGTATACAATGAGCAGTTCTTC.

The chain has TRBV5-6 and TRBJ2-1, with 7 nucleotides matching TRBD1. The CDR3 is made up of 15 amino acids. Germline-derived CDR1 and CDR2 are SGHDT and YYEEEE. V lost 1 base to trimming and J lost 2 bases; unmatched junction nucleotides: 3. The CDR3, as DNA: TGTGCCAGCAGCTTGCAGGGGGTTACCTACAATGAGCAGTTCTTC. It is translated as CASSLQGVTYNEQFF. Full variable domain (remainder filled in from reference TRBV5-6 and TRBJ2-1): DAGVTQSPTHLIKTRGQQVTLRCSPKSGHDTVSWYQQALGQGPQFIFQYYEEEERQRGNFPDRFSGHQFPNYSSELNVNALLLGDSALYLCASSLQGVTYNEQFFGPGTRLTVL.

The chain links TRBV11-2 to TRBJ2-7, with 7 nucleotides matching TRBD2. V shed 5 bases and J 2 bases; nucleotides not matched to a gene: 9. The CDR3 is 15 amino acids. Germline CDR1 and CDR2: SGHAT and FQNNGV. The CDR3 DNA is TGTGCCAGCAGCCGGGGCGCCGCGGGGGCCTACGAGCAGTACTTC. Translation gives CASSRGAAGAYEQYF.

V and J are TRBV4-3 and TRBJ2-1; 10 bases are shared with TRBD2. CDR1 is LGHNA and CDR2 is YSLEER in the germline V gene. J lost 5 bases, V lost 3 bases, and 10 bases had no gene match. CDR3 length: 17 amino acids. The CDR3 loop reads CASSQTPGLAYNNEQFF. In DNA form, the CDR3 reads TGCGCCAGCAGCCAGACACCGGGACTAGCGTACAACAATGAGCAGTTCTTC.

This chain links TRBV6-5 with TRBJ1-2; the D is unclear. The germline V gene has CDR1 MNHEY and CDR2 SVGAGI. This CDR3 has 13 amino acids. V was pared by 4 bases and J by 0 bases, with 6 bases between. CDR3 residues: CASSFATNYGYTF. The CDR3 nucleotides are TGTGCCAGCAGTTTCGCCACTAACTATGGCTACACCTTC.

The genes are TRBV6-5 and TRBJ2-1; TRBD2 matches 8 bases. From germline, CDR1 is MNHEY and CDR2 SVGAGI. Trimming at V came to 0 bases and at J to 1 base, leaving 8 bases not matched to a gene. This CDR3 is built from 18 residues. CDR3 sequence (DNA): TGTGCCAGCAGTTACTCGTCCCCGGGACTAGGGTCCTACAATGAGCAGTTCTTC. Protein: CASSYSSPGLGSYNEQFF.

J is TRBJ2-7 and V is TRBV3-1, with D maybe TRBD1 (5 bases). Trimming took off 4 bases at V and 2 bases at J, with 12 bases between the two ends. The CDR3 is 14 amino acids. From germline, CDR1 is LGHDT and CDR2 YNNKEL (reference sequence). CDR3 DNA sequence: TGTGCCAGCAGCCTCGGCAGGGCCCCCTACGAGCAGTACTTC. It is translated as CASSLGRAPYEQYF.

This clonotype was counted a few times. V usage is TRBV12-3 or TRBV12-4 and J usage is TRBJ2-2, with D maybe TRBD2 (6 bases). This CDR3 has 14 amino acids. The V end was cut by 1 base, the J end by 5 bases, with 8 bases between. Here the CDR3 DNA reads TGTGCCAGCAGTTTAGTCGGGGGAACCGGGGAGCTGTTTTTT. Translated: CASSLVGGTGELFF.

This clonotype has only a few counts. The chain has TRBV12-3 or TRBV12-4 and TRBJ2-7, with no clear D. The CDR3 runs to 12 residues. Between the trimmed V and J ends, which lost 3 bases and 6 bases, there was a span of 9 bases. In nucleotides, the CDR3 is TGTGCCAGCAGTTTGGTGAATGGCGAGCAGTACTTC. It codes for CASSLVNGEQYF.

The DNA for the CDR3 is TGCGCCAGCAGCCAAGAATCGGCAGAGGGGGGAGATACGCAGTATTTT. This codes for CASSQESAEGGDTQYF. The chain carries TRBV4-3 and TRBJ2-3; D is perhaps TRBD1 or TRBD2 (6 bases each). Germline assignment: CDR1 LGHNA and CDR2 YSLEER. V lost 0 bases and J lost 5, with 15 bases in between. This CDR3 spans 16 amino acids.

The V call is TRBV7-9, the J call TRBJ2-2; no clear D gene. The CDR3 sequence is 14 residues long. CDR1 and CDR2 from the germline V gene are SEHNR and FQNEAQ (reference sequence). V lost 9 bases and J lost 0, with 11 bases in between. The CDR3 DNA is TGTGCCAGAGCCAAGGAGACGAACACCGGGGAGCTGTTTTTT. Residues: CARAKETNTGELFF.

The chain employs TRBV11-2 and TRBJ2-3, with 11 bases matching TRBD2. V shed 7 bases, J shed 5 bases, and the junction held 11 bases outside the gene matches. The CDR3 sequence is 16 residues long. CDR1 is SGHAT and CDR2 is FQNNGV in the germline V gene. Here the CDR3 reads CASTMPSGRWGDTQYF. CDR3 nucleotides: TGTGCCAGCACTATGCCTAGCGGGAGGTGGGGAGATACGCAGTATTTT.

V gene TRBV5-1 combines with J gene TRBJ2-7; D is uncertain. V lost 0 bases, J lost 4 bases, and 11 bases lay in between. This CDR3 spans 14 amino acids. Germline loops: CDR1 SGHRS, CDR2 YFSETQ. In DNA, the CDR3 is TGCGCCAGCAGCTTGGACGGGTTACCTTACGAGCAGTACTTC. Translation gives CASSLDGLPYEQYF. Supplemented by reference TRBV5-1 and TRBJ2-7, the full variable domain reads KAGVTQTPRYLIKTRGQQVTLSCSPISGHRSVSWYQQTPGQGLQFLFEYFSETQRNKGNFPGRFSGRQFSNSRSEMNVSTLELGDSALYLCASSLDGLPYEQYFGPGTRLTVT.

The chain joins TRBV30 to TRBJ1-5, with TRBD1 matching 7 bases. The junction had 6 bases not matched to a gene; V was cut back by 5 bases and J by 2 bases. From germline, CDR1 is GTSNPN and CDR2 SVGIG (reference sequence). The CDR3 is 14 residues long. The CDR3 DNA reads TGTGCCTGGGGAGGGGGCCTGGGCAATCAGCCCCAGCATTTT. This gives the protein CAWGGGLGNQPQHF.